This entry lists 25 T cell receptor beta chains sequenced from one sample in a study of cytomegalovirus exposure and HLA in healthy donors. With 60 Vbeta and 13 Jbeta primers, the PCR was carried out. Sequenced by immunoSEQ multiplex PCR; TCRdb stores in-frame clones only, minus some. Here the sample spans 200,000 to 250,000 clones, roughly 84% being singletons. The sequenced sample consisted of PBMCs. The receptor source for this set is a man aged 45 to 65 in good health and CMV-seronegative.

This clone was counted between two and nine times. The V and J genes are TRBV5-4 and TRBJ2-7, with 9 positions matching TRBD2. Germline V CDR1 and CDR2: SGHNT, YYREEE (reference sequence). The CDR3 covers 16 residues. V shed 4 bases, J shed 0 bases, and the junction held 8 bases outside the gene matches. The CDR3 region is CASSLQGLAPSYEQYF. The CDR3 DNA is TGTGCCAGCAGCCTACAAGGACTAGCGCCCTCCTACGAGCAGTACTTC. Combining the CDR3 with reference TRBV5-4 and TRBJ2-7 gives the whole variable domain ETGVTQSPTHLIKTRGQQVTLRCSSQSGHNTVSWYQQALGQGPQFIFQYYREEENGRGNFPPRFSGLQFPNYSSELNVNALELDDSALYLCASSLQGLAPSYEQYFGPGTRLTVT.

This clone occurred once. The DNA for the CDR3 is TGTGCCAGGAACCGGGACAGGGGCCAGCCCCAGCATTTT. Residues: CARNRDRGQPQHF. The rearrangement links TRBV27 to TRBJ1-5; TRBD1 matches 10 bases. The CDR3 runs 13 residues. V lost 9 bases, J lost 7 bases, and 6 bases stayed unmatched. Germline V gene lookup returns CDR1 MNHEY and CDR2 SMNVEV (reference sequence).

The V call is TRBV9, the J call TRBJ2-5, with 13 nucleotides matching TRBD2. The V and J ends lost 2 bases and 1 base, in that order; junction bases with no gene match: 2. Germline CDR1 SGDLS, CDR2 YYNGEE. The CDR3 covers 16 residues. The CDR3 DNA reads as TGTGCCAGCAGCGTGGGACTAGCGGGACTCCAAGAGACCCAGTACTTC. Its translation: CASSVGLAGLQETQYF.

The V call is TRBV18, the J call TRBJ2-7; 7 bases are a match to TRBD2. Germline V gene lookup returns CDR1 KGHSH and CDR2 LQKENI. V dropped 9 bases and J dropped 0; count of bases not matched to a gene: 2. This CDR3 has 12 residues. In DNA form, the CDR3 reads TGTGCCAGTTCTAGCGGCTCCTACGAGCAGTACTTC. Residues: CASSSGSYEQYF.

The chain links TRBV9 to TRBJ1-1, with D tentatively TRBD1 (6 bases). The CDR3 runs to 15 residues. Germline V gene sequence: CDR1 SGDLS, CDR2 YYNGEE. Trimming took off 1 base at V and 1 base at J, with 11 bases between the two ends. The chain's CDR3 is CASSVIGQTNTEAFF. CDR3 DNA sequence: TGTGCCAGCAGCGTAATCGGACAGACGAACACTGAAGCTTTCTTT.

CDR3 region: CASSLRSTGGGYTF. CDR3 coding DNA: TGTGCCAGCAGCTTGAGATCGACAGGGGGTGGCTACACCTTC. The V and J genes are TRBV5-4 and TRBJ1-2, with TRBD1 matching 9 bases. Germline assignment: CDR1 SGHNT and CDR2 YYREEE (reference sequence). The CDR3 length is 14 residues. Trimming removed 1 base from V and 7 bases from J; junction bases left unmatched: 5.

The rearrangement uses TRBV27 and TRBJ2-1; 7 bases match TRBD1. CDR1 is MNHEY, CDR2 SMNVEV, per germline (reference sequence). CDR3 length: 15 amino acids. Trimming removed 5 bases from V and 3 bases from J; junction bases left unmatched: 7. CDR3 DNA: TGTGCCAGCAGTCGAACAGGGGTCATCTACAATGAGCAGTTCTTC. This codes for CASSRTGVIYNEQFF.

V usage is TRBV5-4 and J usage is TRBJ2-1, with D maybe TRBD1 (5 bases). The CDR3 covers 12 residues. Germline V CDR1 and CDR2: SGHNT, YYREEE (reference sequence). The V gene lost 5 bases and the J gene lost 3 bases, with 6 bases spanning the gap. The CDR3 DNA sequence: TGTGCCAGCAGGGGGCGCTACAATGAGCAGTTCTTC. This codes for CASRGRYNEQFF.

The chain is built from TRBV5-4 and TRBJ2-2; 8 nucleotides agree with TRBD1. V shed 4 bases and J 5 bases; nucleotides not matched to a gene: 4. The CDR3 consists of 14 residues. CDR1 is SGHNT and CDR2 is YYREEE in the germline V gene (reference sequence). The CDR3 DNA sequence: TGTGCCAGCAGCAAACAGGGGGGTACCGGGGAGCTGTTTTTT. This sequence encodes CASSKQGGTGELFF.

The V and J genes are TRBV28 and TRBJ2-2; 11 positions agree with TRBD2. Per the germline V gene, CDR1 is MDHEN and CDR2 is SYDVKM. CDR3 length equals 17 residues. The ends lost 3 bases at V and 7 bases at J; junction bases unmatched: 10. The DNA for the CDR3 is TGTGCCAGCAGTTTTCCCAGACTAGCGGGAAAGAACGGGGAGCTGTTTTTT. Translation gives CASSFPRLAGKNGELFF.

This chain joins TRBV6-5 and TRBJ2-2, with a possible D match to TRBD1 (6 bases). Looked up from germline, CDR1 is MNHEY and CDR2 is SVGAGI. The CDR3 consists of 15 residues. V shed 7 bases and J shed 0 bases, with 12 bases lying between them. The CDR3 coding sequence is TGTGCCAGCACCCGAGGACAGACGAACACCGGGGAGCTGTTTTTT. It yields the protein CASTRGQTNTGELFF.

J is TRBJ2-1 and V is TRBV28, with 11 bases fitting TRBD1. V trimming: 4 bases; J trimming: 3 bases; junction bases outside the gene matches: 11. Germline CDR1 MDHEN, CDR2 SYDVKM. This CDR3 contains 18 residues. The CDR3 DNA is TGTGCCAGCAGTTCCCCCGGGACAGGGGGTGCGGACTACAATGAGCAGTTCTTC. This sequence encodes CASSSPGTGGADYNEQFF.

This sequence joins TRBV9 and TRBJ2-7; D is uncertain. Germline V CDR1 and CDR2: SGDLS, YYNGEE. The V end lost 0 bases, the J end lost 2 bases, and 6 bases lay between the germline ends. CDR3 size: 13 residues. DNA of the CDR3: TGTGCCAGCAGCGTAGGTCGGGCCTACGAGCAGTACTTC. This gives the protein CASSVGRAYEQYF.

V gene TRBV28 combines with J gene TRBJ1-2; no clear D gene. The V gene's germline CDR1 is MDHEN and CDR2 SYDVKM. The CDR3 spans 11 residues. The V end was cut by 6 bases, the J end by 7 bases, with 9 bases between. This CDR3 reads CASRIEVGYTF. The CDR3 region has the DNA TGTGCCAGCAGGATTGAGGTTGGCTACACCTTC.

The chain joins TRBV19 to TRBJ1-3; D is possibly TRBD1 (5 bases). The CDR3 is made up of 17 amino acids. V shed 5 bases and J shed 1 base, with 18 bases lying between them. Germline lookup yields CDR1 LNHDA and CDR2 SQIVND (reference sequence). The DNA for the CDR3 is TGTGCCAGTAGTCCGGACCGCGGGGGTCGATCTGGAAACACCATATATTTT. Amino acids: CASSPDRGGRSGNTIYF.

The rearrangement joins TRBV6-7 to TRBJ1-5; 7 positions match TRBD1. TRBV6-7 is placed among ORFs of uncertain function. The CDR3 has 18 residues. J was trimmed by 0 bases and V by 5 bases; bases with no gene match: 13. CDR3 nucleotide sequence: TGTGCCAGCAGTCCCCGGGACAGAGGTGGTCGTAGCAATCAGCCCCAGCATTTT. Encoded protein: CASSPRDRGGRSNQPQHF.

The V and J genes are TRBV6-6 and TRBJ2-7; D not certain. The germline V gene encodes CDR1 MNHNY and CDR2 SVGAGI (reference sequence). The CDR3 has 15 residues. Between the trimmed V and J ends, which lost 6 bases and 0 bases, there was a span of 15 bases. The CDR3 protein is CASRPTQTSSYEQYF. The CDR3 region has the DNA TGTGCCAGCAGACCGACTCAGACGAGCTCCTACGAGCAGTACTTC.

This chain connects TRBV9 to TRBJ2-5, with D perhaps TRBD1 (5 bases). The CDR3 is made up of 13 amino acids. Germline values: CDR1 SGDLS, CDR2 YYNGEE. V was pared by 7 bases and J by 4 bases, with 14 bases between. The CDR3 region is CASGGHVPETQYF. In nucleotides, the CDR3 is TGTGCCAGCGGTGGACATGTTCCAGAGACCCAGTACTTC.

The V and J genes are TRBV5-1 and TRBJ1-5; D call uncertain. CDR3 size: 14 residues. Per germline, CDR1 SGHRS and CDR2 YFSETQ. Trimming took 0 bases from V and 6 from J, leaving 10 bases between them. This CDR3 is CASSLGGFAQPQHF. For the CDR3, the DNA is TGCGCCAGCAGCTTGGGAGGGTTCGCTCAGCCCCAGCATTTT.

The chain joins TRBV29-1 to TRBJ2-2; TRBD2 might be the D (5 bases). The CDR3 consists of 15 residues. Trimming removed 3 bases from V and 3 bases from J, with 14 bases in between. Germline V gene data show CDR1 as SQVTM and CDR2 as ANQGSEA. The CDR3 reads CSVDDSQEDTGELFF. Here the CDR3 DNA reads TGCAGCGTTGATGATTCCCAGGAGGACACCGGGGAGCTGTTTTTT.

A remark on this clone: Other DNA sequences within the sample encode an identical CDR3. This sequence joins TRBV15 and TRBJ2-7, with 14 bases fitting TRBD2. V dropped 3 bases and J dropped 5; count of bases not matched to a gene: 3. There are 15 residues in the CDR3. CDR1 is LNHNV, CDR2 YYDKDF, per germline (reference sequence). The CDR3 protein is CATSRGTSGSNEQYF. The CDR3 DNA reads TGTGCCACCAGCAGGGGGACTAGCGGGAGCAACGAGCAGTACTTC.

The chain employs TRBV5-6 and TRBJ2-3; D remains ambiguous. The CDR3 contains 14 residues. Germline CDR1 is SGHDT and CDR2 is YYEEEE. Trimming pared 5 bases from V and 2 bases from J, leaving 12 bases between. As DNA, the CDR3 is TGTGCCAGCAGAATGGGCAGATTCACAGATACGCAGTATTTT. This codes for CASRMGRFTDTQYF.

As DNA, the CDR3 is TGTGCCAGCAGCTTATCAGCGGGGGTTGAGACCCAGTACTTC. It yields the protein CASSLSAGVETQYF. The chain carries TRBV7-9 and TRBJ2-5, with 8 bases fitting TRBD2. The CDR3 consists of 14 residues. The germline CDR1 and CDR2 sequences are SEHNR and FQNEAQ (reference sequence). The junction had 4 bases not matched to a gene; V was cut back by 2 bases and J by 5 bases.

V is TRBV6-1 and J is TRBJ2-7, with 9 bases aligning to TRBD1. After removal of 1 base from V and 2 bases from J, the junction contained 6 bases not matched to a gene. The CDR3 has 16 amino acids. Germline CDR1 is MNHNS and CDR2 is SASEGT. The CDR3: CASSEDRGQGAYEQYF. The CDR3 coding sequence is TGTGCCAGCAGTGAAGATAGGGGACAGGGCGCCTACGAGCAGTACTTC.

The CDR3, as DNA: TGTGCCAGCAGCACGGGGTATTCTGGAAACACCATATATTTT. Translation: CASSTGYSGNTIYF. The chain joins TRBV9 to TRBJ1-3; D gene ambiguous. V was trimmed by 4 bases and J by 1 base, leaving 9 bases between them. This CDR3 spans 14 amino acids. CDR1 SGDLS and CDR2 YYNGEE come from the germline V gene.